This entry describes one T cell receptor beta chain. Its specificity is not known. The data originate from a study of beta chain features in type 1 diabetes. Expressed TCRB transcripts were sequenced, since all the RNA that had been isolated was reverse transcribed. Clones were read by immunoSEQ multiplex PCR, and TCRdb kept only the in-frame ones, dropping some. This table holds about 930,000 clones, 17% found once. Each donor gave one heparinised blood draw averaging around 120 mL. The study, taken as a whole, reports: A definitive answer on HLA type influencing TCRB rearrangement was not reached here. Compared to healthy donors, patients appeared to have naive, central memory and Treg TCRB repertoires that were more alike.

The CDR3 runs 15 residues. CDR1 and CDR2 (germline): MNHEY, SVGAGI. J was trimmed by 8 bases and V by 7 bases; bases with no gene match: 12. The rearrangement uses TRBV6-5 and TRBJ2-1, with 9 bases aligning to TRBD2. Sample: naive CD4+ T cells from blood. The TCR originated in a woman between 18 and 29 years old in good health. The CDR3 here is CASTDGSSGRDEQFF. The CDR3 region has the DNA TGTGCCAGCACCGATGGGAGTAGCGGGAGAGATGAGCAGTTCTTC.